A selection of T cell receptor beta chains follows, all from one sample in a study of blood T cell repertoires in COVID-19. The table came from immunoSEQ multiplex PCR; TCRdb's copy has only in-frame clones and leaves some out. Of 260,000 or so clones detected, approximately 80% appear once; the ten largest clones hold 7.5%. The sequencing input was peripheral blood. These receptors were taken from an elderly woman with COVID-19, enrolled during active disease. The conserved cysteine and the conserved F or W are not part of the CDR3 here. The order of the fields is CDR3 protein, V gene.

CDR3: ATSRGGASNTEAF
V: TRBV15

CDR3: ASSLGQGKGNQPQH
V: TRBV7-2

CDR3: ASSFPAGGPSVLETQY
V: TRBV7-8

CDR3: ASSLAGTRTDTQY
V: TRBV7-9

CDR3: ASSLERGTGGRLYEQY
V: TRBV5-1

CDR3: ASSSGFDTGELF
V: TRBV9

CDR3: ASSLVAGDRETQY
V: TRBV5-1

CDR3: ATSASGTAERGYT
V: TRBV15

CDR3: ASRGQLYGYT
V: TRBV28

CDR3: ASSLGTRRTDTQY
V: TRBV7-9

CDR3: ASSSGQISPLH
V: TRBV7-2

CDR3: ASSPFGTAGPNTEAF
V: TRBV19

CDR3: ASSRNDRGMNYGYT
V: TRBV7-9

CDR3: ASSRPGQGYGYT
V: TRBV19

CDR3: ASSVGGTGGYDTEAF
V: TRBV9

CDR3: ASSPGTDYGYT
V: TRBV18

CDR3: ASSLGEGVFNYGYT
V: TRBV7-9

CDR3: ASSQGQGGEKLF
V: TRBV3-1/TRBV3-2

CDR3: ASKHRETNQPQH
V: TRBV19

CDR3: ASSPGGYVAKNIQY
V: TRBV28

CDR3: ASSIGRTDQPQH
V: TRBV19

CDR3: ASSGAGSSYNSPLH
V: TRBV9

CDR3: ASSQDRDGSWDEQF
V: TRBV4-3

CDR3: ASSLPGAPLH
V: TRBV28

CDR3: ASSSAISGRHNEQF
V: TRBV5-5

CDR3: ASSPSGGQQPQH
V: TRBV18

CDR3: ASSLKRRDRGSGANVLT
V: TRBV7-3

CDR3: ASRLRSGSVYEQY
V: TRBV5-1

CDR3: ASSLDGRREDGYT
V: TRBV7-9

CDR3: ASSRPGSQQSAQH
V: TRBV6-5

CDR3: AISEPSSGSYEQY
V: TRBV10-3

CDR3: ASSSRGVYGYT
V: TRBV11-2

CDR3: ASSQGSGTGELF
V: TRBV6-2/TRBV6-3

CDR3: ASSIEEGPNYGYT
V: TRBV19

CDR3: ASSTSRAGNTIY
V: TRBV6-5

CDR3: ASSVEAGAINEQF
V: TRBV9

CDR3: ASSERAGALFSNQPQH
V: TRBV6-1

CDR3: ASSYPEGSTNEKLF
V: TRBV6-2/TRBV6-3

CDR3: ASSLRGGVPETQY
V: TRBV7-3

CDR3: ASSLKGYSYEQY
V: TRBV27

CDR3: ASSLGGTNYGYT
V: TRBV5-6

CDR3: SARGVTEAF
V: TRBV20-1

CDR3: ASSLETGPWQPQH
V: TRBV7-2

CDR3: ASSSRPRRADTQY
V: TRBV11-3

CDR3: ASSPVRSSDTQY
V: TRBV18

CDR3: ASSLQASIYNSPLH
V: TRBV27

CDR3: ASSSGTGGQPQH
V: TRBV5-1

CDR3: ASSRTGQLFSGANVLT
V: TRBV27

CDR3: ASSPPAGRNTEAF
V: TRBV2

CDR3: ASSRNRDTNQPQH
V: TRBV6-2/TRBV6-3